This T cell receptor beta chain emerged from a study of OX40 agonist ivuxolimab in advanced cancers. Study-wide results and limits: Expanded peripheral T-cell antigen specificity went undetermined. Expanded clones tended on average to be more numerous among CD8+ T cells than CD4+.

Only one count was recorded for this clone. Its antigen remains unidentified. Libraries were prepared by immunoSEQ multiplex PCR; TCRdb keeps only in-frame clonotypes and omits some of them. This table holds 100,000 to 150,000 clones, 80% to 95% found once. The sequences come from CD4+ or CD8+ T cells sorted from blood, collected in a trial of the OX40 agonist ivuxolimab. This sequence originates from an adult with an advanced solid tumor such as melanoma, head and neck, liver or kidney cancer.

The CDR3 DNA sequence: TGCGCCAGCAGCTTGGGATCCCCAAATGAGCAGTTCTTC. As protein: CASSLGSPNEQFF. The genes are TRBV5-1 and TRBJ2-1; no definite D call. V shed 0 bases and J shed 7 bases, with 8 bases lying between them. The CDR3 extends over 13 amino acids. The V gene's germline CDR1 is SGHRS and CDR2 YFSETQ.